These T cell receptor beta chains were read from a single sample in a study of T cell repertoires in cytomegalovirus infection. TCRdb called the reads again in MiXCR, with one record for every CDR3 protein. Of about 310,000 distinct CDR3 sequences detected, roughly 25% appear once; the ten largest clones hold 10% to 15%. No antigen has been identified for these receptors. Sequenced here: cultured PBMCs, sampled from culture after CMV antigen stimulation. All receptors come from a human donor in good health (CMV status not recorded). Some clones in this sample may be carry-over from other donors' samples. CDR3s include the opening cysteine and the closing phenylalanine or tryptophan. Fields, in order: D gene, CDR3 length, J gene, clone size, V gene, CDR3 DNA, CDR3 protein. The D gene is left open where the match is weak. Clone sizes are given selectively: once, few, many, or a class where the clone is expanded.

-,12,TRBJ2-1,few,TRBV27,TGTGCCAGCAGTTCGAACCGTAATGAGCAGTTCTTC,CASSSNRNEQFF
-,13,TRBJ1-3,-,TRBV18,TGTGCTAGCTCGGGCAGCCTGGTAAACACCATATATTTT,CASSGSLVNTIYF
-,15,TRBJ2-1,-,TRBV5-1,TGCGCCAGCAGCTTAGCTTTCGGGGGGCTAAATGAGCAGTTCTTC,CASSLAFGGLNEQFF
-,14,TRBJ1-1,-,TRBV12-3/TRBV12-4,TGTGCCAGCAGTTTTCTGGACACCTCCCTGGAAGCTTTCTTT,CASSFLDTSLEAFF
-,15,TRBJ1-1,few,TRBV4-1,TGCGCCAGCAGCCCAATCGGGGAATCGAACACTGAAGCTTTCTTT,CASSPIGESNTEAFF
-,14,TRBJ2-7,-,TRBV5-1,TGCGCCAGCAGTTTGGACAATACCCCCTACGAGCAGTACTTC,CASSLDNTPYEQYF
TRBD2,15,TRBJ2-7,-,TRBV6-2/TRBV6-3,TGTGCCAGCAGTTACTCGTCGGGGGGAGTCTACGAGCAGTACTTC,CASSYSSGGVYEQYF
-,12,TRBJ2-3,many,TRBV7-9,TGTGCCAGCAGCTTGTCGTCAGATACGCAGTATTTT,CASSLSSDTQYF
-,15,TRBJ2-7,-,TRBV4-2,TGTGCCAGCAGCCAAGAGTACGGGACCTCCTACGAGCAGTACTTC,CASSQEYGTSYEQYF
TRBD2,14,TRBJ2-5,many,TRBV7-2,TGTGCCAGCAGCTTAGCCCTAGCGGGAGGAGACCAGTACTTC,CASSLALAGGDQYF
TRBD1,15,TRBJ2-5,few,TRBV7-6,TGTGCCAGCAGCCGAATCGGGACAGTTCAAGAGACCCAGTACTTC,CASSRIGTVQETQYF
-,13,TRBJ2-7,-,TRBV6-2/TRBV6-3,TGTGCCAGCAGTTCGACATACAACTACGAGCAGTACTTC,CASSSTYNYEQYF
TRBD2,18,TRBJ2-1,-,TRBV4-1,TGCGCCAGCAGCCAAGATGTAACTAGCGGGACTAGCTACAATGAGCAGTTCTTC,CASSQDVTSGTSYNEQFF
-,12,TRBJ1-1,many,TRBV29-1,TGCAGCGTTCGCGAACCGGACGGAAAAGCTTTCTTT,CSVREPDGKAFF
TRBD1,14,TRBJ1-2,few,TRBV7-6,TGTGCCAGCAGCGGACAGGGGGCGCCTGGTGGCTACACCTTC,CASSGQGAPGGYTF
TRBD2,16,TRBJ2-1,-,TRBV28,TGTGCCATCACCTCCCGGCTAGCGGGAGTTTTGGATGAGCAGTTCTTC,CAITSRLAGVLDEQFF
TRBD1,16,TRBJ1-2,-,TRBV5-1,TGCGCCAGCAGCAATCTAAAACCCGGGACAGCGAATGGCTACACCTTC,CASSNLKPGTANGYTF
-,14,TRBJ2-3,many,TRBV7-2,TGTGCCAGCAGCTCAGGTCCGGCGACAGATACGCAGTATTTT,CASSSGPATDTQYF